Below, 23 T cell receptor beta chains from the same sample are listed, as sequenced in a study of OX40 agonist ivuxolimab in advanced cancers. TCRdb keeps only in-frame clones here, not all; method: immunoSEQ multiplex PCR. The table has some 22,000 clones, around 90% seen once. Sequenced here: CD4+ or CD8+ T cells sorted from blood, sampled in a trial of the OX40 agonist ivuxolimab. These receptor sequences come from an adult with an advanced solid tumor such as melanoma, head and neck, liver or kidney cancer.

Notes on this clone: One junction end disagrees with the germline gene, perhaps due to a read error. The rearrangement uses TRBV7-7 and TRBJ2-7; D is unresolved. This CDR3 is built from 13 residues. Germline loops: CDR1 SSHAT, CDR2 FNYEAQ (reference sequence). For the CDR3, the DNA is TGTGCTAGCAGCTTCACGTTCGGAGACGAGCAGTACTTC. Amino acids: CASSFTFGDEQYF. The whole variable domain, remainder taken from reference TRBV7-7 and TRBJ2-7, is GAGVSQSPRYKVTKRGQDVTLRCDPISSHATLYWYQQALGQGPEFLTYFNYEAQPDKSGLPSDRFSAERPEGSISTLTIQRTEQRDSAMYRCASSFTFGDEQYFGPGTRLTVT.

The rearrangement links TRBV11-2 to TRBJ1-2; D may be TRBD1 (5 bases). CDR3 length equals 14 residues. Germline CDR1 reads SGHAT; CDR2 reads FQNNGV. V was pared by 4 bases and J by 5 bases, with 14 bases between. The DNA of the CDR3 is TGTGCCAGCAGCTCCCGGCCGGAGGGGTATGGCTACACCTTC. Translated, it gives CASSSRPEGYGYTF.

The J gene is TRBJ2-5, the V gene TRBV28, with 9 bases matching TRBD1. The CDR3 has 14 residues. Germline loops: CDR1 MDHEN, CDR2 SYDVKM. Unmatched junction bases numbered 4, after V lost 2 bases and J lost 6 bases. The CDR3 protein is CASSLAGQGKTQYF. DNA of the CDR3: TGTGCCAGCAGTTTAGCCGGACAGGGGAAGACCCAGTACTTC.

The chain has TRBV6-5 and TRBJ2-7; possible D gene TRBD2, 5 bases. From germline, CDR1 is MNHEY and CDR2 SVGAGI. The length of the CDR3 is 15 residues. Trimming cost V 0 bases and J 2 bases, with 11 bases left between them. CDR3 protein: CASSYSGERTYEQYF. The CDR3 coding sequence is TGTGCCAGCAGTTACTCGGGAGAGCGGACCTACGAGCAGTACTTC.

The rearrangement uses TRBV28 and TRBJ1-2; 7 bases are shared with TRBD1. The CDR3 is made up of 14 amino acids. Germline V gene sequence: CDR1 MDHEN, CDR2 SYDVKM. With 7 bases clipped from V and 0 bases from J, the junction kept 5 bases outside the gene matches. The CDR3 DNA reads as TGTGCCAGCATGGGAGGGACAGCTAACTATGGCTACACCTTC. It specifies CASMGGTANYGYTF.

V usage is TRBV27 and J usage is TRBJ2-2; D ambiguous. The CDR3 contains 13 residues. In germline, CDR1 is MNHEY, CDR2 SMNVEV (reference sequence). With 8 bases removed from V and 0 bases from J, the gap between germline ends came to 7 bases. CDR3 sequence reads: CASAATNTGELFF. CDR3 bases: TGTGCCAGCGCAGCAACGAACACCGGGGAGCTGTTTTTT.

CDR3 sequence reads: CASSLIGGSNYNEQFF. The CDR3 region has the DNA TGCGCCAGCAGCTTAATAGGCGGGTCTAACTACAATGAGCAGTTCTTC. The chain employs TRBV5-1 and TRBJ2-1, with a tentative D call TRBD2 (5 bases). Deletions cut 2 bases from V and 3 bases from J, with 15 bases between. CDR1 is SGHRS, CDR2 YFSETQ, per germline. The CDR3 is 16 amino acids.

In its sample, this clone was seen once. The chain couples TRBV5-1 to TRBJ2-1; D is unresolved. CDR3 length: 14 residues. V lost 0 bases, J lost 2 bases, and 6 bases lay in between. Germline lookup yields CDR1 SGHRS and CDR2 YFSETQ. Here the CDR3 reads CASSLAPPYNEQFF. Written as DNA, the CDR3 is TGCGCCAGCAGCTTGGCTCCCCCCTACAATGAGCAGTTCTTC.

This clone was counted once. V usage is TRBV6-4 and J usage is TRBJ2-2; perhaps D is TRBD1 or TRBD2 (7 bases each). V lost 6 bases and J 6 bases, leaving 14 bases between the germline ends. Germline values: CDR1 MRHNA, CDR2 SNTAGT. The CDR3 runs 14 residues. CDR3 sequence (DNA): TGTGCCAGCAGCCACTCAGGGGGGGCCGGGGAGCTGTTTTTT. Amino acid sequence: CASSHSGGAGELFF.

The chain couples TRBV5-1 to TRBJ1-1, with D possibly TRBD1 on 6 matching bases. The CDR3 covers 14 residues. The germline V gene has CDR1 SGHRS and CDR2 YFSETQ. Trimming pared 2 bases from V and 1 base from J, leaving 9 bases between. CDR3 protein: CASSLSTGNTEAFF. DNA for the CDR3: TGCGCCAGCAGCTTATCGACAGGGAACACTGAAGCTTTCTTT. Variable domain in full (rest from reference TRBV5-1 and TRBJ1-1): KAGVTQTPRYLIKTRGQQVTLSCSPISGHRSVSWYQQTPGQGLQFLFEYFSETQRNKGNFPGRFSGRQFSNSRSEMNVSTLELGDSALYLCASSLSTGNTEAFFGQGTRLTVV.

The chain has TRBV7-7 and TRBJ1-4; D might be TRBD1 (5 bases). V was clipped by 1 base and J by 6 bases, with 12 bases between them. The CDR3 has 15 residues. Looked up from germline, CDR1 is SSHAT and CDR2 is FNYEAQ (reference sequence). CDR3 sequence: CASSLGAGPYEKLFF. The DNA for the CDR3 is TGTGCCAGCAGCTTAGGTGCGGGACCATATGAAAAACTGTTTTTT.

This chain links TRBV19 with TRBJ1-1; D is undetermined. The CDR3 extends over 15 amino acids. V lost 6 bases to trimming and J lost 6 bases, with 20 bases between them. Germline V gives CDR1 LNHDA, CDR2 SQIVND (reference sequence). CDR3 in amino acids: CASSSYRAGSPEAFF. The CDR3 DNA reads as TGTGCCAGTAGCAGTTATAGAGCGGGCTCACCTGAAGCTTTCTTT.

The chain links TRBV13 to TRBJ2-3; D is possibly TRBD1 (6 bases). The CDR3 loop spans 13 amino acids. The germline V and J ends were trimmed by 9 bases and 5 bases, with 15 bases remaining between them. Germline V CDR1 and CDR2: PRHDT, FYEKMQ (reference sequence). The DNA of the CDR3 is TGTGCCAGTGCCCCGACAGGAGGAGATACGCAGTATTTT. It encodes CASAPTGGDTQYF. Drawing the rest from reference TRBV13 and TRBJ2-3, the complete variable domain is AAGVIQSPRHLIKEKRETATLKCYPIPRHDTVYWYQQGPGQDPQFLISFYEKMQSDKGSIPDRFSAQQFSDYHSELNMSSLELGDSALYFCASAPTGGDTQYFGPGTRLTVL.

CDR3 loop: CASSRLAEYNEQFF. CDR3 coding DNA: TGTGCCAGCAGCCGACTAGCGGAATACAATGAGCAGTTCTTC. This chain uses TRBV7-3 with TRBJ2-1; 9 bases line up with TRBD2. The CDR3 extends over 14 amino acids. The germline gives CDR1 SGHTA, CDR2 FQGTGA. The V segment lost 5 bases and the J segment 4 bases; nucleotides outside the gene matches: 3.

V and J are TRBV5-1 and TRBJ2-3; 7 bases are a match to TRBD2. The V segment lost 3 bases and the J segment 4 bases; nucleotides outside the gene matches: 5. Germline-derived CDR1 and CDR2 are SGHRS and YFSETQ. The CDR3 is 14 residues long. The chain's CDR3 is CASSSREVPDTQYF. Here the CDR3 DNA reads TGCGCCAGCAGCTCTCGGGAGGTACCAGATACGCAGTATTTT.

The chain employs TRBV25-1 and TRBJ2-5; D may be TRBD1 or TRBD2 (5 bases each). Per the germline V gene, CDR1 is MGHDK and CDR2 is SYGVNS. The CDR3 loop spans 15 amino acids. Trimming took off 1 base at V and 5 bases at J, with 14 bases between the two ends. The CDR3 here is CASSESGTLSETQYF. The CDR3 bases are TGTGCCAGCAGTGAATCGGGGACCTTAAGCGAGACCCAGTACTTC.

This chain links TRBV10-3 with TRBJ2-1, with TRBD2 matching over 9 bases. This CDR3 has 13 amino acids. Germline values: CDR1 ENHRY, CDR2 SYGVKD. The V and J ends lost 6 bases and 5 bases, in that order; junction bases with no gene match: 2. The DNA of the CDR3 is TGTGCCATCAGACTAGCGGGCAACAATGAGCAGTTCTTC. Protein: CAIRLAGNNEQFF.

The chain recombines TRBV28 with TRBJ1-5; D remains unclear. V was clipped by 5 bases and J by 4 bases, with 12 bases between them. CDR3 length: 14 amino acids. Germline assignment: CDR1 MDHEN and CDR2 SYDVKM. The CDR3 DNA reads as TGTGCCAGCAGTAGGGTTGAGGGAAATCAGCCCCAGCATTTT. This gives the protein CASSRVEGNQPQHF. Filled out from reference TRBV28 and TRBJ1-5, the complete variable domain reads DVKVTQSSRYLVKRTGEKVFLECVQDMDHENMFWYRQDPGLGLRLIYFSYDVKMKEKGDIPEGYSVSREKKERFSLILESASTNQTSMYLCASSRVEGNQPQHFGDGTRLSIL.

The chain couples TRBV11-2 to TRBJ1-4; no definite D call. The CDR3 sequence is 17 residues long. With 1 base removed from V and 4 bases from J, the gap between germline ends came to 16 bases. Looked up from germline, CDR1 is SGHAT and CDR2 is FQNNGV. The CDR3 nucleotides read TGTGCCAGCAGCTTAGTGCGGCCCATTGCCTTTAATGAAAAACTGTTTTTT. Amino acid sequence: CASSLVRPIAFNEKLFF. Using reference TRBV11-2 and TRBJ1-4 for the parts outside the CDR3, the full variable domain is EAGVAQSPRYKIIEKRQSVAFWCNPISGHATLYWYQQILGQGPKLLIQFQNNGVVDDSQLPKDRFSAERLKGVDSTLKIQPAKLEDSAVYLCASSLVRPIAFNEKLFFGSGTQLSVL.

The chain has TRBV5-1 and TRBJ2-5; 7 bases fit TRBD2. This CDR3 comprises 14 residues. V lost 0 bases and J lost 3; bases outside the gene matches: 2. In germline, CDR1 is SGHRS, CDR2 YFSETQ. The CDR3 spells CASSLVGREETQYF. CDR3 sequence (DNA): TGCGCCAGCAGCTTGGTAGGGAGGGAAGAGACCCAGTACTTC.

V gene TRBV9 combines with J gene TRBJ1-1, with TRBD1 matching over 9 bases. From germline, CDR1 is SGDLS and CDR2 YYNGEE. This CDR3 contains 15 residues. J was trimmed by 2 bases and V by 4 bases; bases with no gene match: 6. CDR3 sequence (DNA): TGTGCCAGCAGCACCCAGGGACAGGGAAACACTGAAGCTTTCTTT. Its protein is CASSTQGQGNTEAFF.

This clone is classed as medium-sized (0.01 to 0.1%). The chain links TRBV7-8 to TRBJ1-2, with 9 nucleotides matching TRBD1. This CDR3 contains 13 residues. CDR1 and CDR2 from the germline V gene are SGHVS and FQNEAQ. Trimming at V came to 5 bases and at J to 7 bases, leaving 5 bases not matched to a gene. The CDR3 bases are TGTGCCAGCAGCCCCGACAGGGGGGGTGGCTACACCTTC. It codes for CASSPDRGGGYTF.

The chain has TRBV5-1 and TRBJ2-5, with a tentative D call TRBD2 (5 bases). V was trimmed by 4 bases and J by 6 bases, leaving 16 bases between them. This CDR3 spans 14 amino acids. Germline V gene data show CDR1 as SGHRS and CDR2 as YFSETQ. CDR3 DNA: TGCGCCAGCAGCCCGTGGGAGCGTGAAAAGACCCAGTACTTC. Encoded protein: CASSPWEREKTQYF.